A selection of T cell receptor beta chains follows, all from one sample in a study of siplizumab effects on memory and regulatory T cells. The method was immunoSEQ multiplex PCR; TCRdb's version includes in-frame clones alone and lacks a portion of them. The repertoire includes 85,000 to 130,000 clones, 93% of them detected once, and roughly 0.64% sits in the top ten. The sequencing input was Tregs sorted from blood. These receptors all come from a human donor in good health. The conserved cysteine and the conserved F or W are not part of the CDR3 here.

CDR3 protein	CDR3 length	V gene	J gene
ASSKRESSYNEQF	13	TRBV19	TRBJ2-1
ASSQDLSGLAGNNEQF	16	TRBV4-3	TRBJ2-1
ASSQDLTGYNSPLH	14	TRBV4-1	TRBJ1-6
AWSPLAGGHEQY	12	TRBV30	TRBJ2-7
ALRSTEKETQY	11	TRBV10-3	TRBJ2-5
ASSLVPNTEAF	11	TRBV7-9	TRBJ1-1
AIRAQGVTEAF	11	TRBV10-3	TRBJ1-1
ASSRGSTDTQY	11	TRBV13	TRBJ2-3
ASSRGYAYNEQF	12	TRBV19	TRBJ2-1
ASSLQWDRRNSPLH	14	TRBV7-9	TRBJ1-6
ASSLVRGQSLH	11	TRBV13	TRBJ1-6
ASGAIVEAF	9	TRBV6-1	TRBJ1-1
ASSPRPAGHDEQY	13	TRBV18	TRBJ2-7
ASSLEADTQY	10	TRBV11-2	TRBJ2-3
ASSETQGGSGNTIY	14	TRBV6-1	TRBJ1-3
ASSLGGLEETQY	12	TRBV6-5	TRBJ2-5
ASSQKLAGTDTQY	13	TRBV4-1	TRBJ2-3
ASSRQGETQY	10	TRBV6-5	TRBJ2-5
ASSYRGSSEAF	11	TRBV6-5	TRBJ1-1
ASSYRGLGLAEWQY	14	TRBV6-5	TRBJ2-7
ASKGQTYEQY	10	TRBV25-1	TRBJ2-7
ASSYSVVFGGYT	12	TRBV6-5	TRBJ1-2
ASSPGTGGTDTQY	13	TRBV7-2	TRBJ2-3
AISDPGQGSTGNTIY	15	TRBV10-3	TRBJ1-3
ASSLALRTGAYNEQF	15	TRBV7-6	TRBJ2-1
ASSSPGTLGEQY	12	TRBV5-1	TRBJ2-7
ASSPSTFGEQY	11	TRBV5-6	TRBJ2-7
ASGSPKSSYNSPLH	14	TRBV9	TRBJ1-6
ASRRTGGYEQY	11	TRBV6-5	TRBJ2-7
ASSYSSGSGANVLT	14	TRBV6-5	TRBJ2-6
ASSHGGTFYRDEQY	14	TRBV14	TRBJ2-7
ASSLVQHTDTQY	12	TRBV5-1	TRBJ2-3
ASSLPIRPPSH	11	TRBV7-9	TRBJ1-2
ASKRGQATGELF	12	TRBV4-3	TRBJ2-2
ASSYVRGTEAF	11	TRBV6-5	TRBJ1-1
ASFTGTPNSPLH	12	TRBV18	TRBJ1-6
AWSDQARGYGYT	12	TRBV30	TRBJ1-2
ASRVGLVGEQF	11	TRBV6-6	TRBJ2-1
ATSRAAGVIGYT	12	TRBV15	TRBJ1-2
ASSLTQGLGETQY	13	TRBV5-1	TRBJ2-5
ASSLVGAYSPLH	12	TRBV27	TRBJ1-6